The clone carrying this T cell receptor beta chain showed up just once. As yet, its antigen is unknown. The record originates from a study of shared clonotypes between healthy human individuals. The overall study: Every donor yielded three CD4 naive, three CD4 memory, two CD8 naive and one CD8 memory plate.

Looked up from germline, CDR1 is MNHNS and CDR2 is SASEGT. CDR3 length: 18 residues. Trimming cost V 1 base and J 0 bases; bases outside gene matches: 7. Assay used: immunoSEQ multiplex PCR; TCRdb lists only in-frame clones, some missing. Here the sample spans fewer than 3 million clones, 92% being singletons. Study findings and constraints: Generation probabilities of non-shared clonotypes were lower (relative to those shared by all four donors). Sequencing depth was predicted to influence how clonotypes are shared among donors.

The chain has TRBV6-1 and TRBJ1-5, with TRBD1 matching 9 bases. The sequencing input was naive CD4+ T cells from PBMCs. Subset noted: CD45RA+ positively selected. This TCR was recovered from a young man in good health. Some clones in this sample may be carry-over from other donors' samples. The CDR3 spells CASSEDRDREYSNQPQHF. The DNA of the CDR3 is TGTGCCAGCAGTGAAGACCGGGACAGGGAATATAGCAATCAGCCCCAGCATTTT.